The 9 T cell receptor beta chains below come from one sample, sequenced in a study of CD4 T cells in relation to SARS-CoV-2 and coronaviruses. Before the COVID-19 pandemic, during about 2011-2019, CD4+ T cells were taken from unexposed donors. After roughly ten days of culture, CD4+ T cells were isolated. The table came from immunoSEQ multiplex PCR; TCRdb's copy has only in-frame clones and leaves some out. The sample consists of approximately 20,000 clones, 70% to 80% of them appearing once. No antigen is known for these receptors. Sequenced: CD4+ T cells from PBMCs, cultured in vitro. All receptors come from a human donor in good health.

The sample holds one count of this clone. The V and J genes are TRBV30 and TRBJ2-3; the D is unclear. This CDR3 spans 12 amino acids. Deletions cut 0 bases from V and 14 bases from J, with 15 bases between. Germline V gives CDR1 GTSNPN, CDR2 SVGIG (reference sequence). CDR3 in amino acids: CAWSVELVRRYF. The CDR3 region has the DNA TGTGCCTGGAGTGTAGAATTGGTGCGTCGGTATTTT.

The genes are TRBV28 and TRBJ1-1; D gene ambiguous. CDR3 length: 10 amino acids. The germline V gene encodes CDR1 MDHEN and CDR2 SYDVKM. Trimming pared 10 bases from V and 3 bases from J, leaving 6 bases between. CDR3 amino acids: CATHHTEAFF. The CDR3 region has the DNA TGTGCCACACACCACACTGAAGCTTTCTTT.

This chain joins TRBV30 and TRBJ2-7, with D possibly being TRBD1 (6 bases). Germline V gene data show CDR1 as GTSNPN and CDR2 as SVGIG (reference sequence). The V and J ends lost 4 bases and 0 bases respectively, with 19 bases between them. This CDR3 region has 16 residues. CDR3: CAWITQGPQASYEQYF. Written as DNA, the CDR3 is TGTGCCTGGATCACACAGGGCCCGCAAGCCTCCTACGAGCAGTACTTC.

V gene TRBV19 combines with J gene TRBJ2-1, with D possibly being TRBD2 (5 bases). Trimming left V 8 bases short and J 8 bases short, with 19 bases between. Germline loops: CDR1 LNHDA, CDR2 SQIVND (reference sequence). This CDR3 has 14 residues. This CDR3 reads CASGSSRAAHEQFF. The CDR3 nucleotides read TGTGCCAGTGGGAGTAGTCGAGCCGCCCATGAGCAGTTCTTC.

The CDR3 here is CASSPPTVAKNIQYF. CDR3 in DNA: TGTGCCAGCAGTCCGCCGACGGTAGCCAAAAACATTCAGTACTTC. The chain has TRBV28 and TRBJ2-4; D ambiguous. Trimming stripped 5 bases from V and 0 bases from J, with 11 bases between. Germline V gene lookup returns CDR1 MDHEN and CDR2 SYDVKM. This CDR3 comprises 15 residues. Complete variable domain (other parts from reference TRBV28 and TRBJ2-4): DVKVTQSSRYLVKRTGEKVFLECVQDMDHENMFWYRQDPGLGLRLIYFSYDVKMKEKGDIPEGYSVSREKKERFSLILESASTNQTSMYLCASSPPTVAKNIQYFGAGTRLSVL.

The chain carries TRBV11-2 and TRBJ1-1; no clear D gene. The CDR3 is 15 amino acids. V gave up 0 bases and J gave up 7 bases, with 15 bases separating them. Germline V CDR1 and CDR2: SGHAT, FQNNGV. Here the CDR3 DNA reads TGTGCCAGCAGCTTAGATTCTCCGACGTTCAGTGAAGCTTTCTTT. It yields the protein CASSLDSPTFSEAFF.

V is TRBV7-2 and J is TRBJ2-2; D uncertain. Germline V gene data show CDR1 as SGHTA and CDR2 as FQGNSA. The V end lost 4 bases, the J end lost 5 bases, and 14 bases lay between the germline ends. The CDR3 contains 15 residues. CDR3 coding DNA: TGTGCCAGCAGCTGGGCCCAGCTCGGGACCGGGGAGCTGTTTTTT. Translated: CASSWAQLGTGELFF.

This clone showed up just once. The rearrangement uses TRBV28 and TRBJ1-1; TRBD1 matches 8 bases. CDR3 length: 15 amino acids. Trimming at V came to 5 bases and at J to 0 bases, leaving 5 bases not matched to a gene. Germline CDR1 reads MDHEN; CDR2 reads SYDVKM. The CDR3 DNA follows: TGTGCCAGCAGTGCCCGACAGGGGATGAACACTGAAGCTTTCTTT. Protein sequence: CASSARQGMNTEAFF.

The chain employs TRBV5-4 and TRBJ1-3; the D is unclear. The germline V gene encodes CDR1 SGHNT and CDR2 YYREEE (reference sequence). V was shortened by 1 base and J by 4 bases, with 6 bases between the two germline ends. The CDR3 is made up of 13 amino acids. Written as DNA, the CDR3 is TGTGCCAGCAGCTTGTTCTCGGGAAACACCATATATTTT. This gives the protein CASSLFSGNTIYF.